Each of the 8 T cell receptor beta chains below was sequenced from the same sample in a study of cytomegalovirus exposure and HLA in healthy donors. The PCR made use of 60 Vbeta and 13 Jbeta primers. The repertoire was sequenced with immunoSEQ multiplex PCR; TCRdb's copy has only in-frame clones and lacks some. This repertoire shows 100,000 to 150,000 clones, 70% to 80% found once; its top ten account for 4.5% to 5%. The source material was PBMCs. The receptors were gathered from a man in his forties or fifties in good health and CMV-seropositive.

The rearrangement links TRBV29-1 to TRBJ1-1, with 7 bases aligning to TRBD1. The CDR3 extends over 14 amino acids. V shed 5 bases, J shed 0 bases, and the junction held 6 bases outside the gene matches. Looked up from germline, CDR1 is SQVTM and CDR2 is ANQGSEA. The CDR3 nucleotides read TGCAGCGTTCGGGGACAGCGGATGAACACTGAAGCTTTCTTT. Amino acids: CSVRGQRMNTEAFF.

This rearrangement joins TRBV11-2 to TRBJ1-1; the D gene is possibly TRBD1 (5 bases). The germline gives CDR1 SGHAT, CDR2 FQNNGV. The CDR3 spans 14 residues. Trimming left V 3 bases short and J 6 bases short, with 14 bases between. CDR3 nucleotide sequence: TGTGCCAGCAGCTTCCCACCGGGGGTGCCTGAAGCTTTCTTT. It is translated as CASSFPPGVPEAFF.

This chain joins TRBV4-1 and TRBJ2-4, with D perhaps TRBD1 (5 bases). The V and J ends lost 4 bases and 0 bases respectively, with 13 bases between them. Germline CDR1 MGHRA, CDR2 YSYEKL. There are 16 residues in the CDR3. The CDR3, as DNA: TGCGCCAGCAGCCCTACAGGAGTTGGAGCCAAAAACATTCAGTACTTC. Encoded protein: CASSPTGVGAKNIQYF.

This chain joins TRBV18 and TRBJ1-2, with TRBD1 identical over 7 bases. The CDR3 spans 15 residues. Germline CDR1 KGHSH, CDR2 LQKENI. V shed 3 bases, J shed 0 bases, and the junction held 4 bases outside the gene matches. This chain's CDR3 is CASSPGQATNYGYTF. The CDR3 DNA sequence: TGTGCCAGCTCACCCGGACAGGCCACTAACTATGGCTACACCTTC.

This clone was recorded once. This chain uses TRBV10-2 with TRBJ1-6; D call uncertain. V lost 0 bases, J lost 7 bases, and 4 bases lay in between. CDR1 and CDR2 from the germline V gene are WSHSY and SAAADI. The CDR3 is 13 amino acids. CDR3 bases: TGCGCCAGCAGTGAGTCGACAAATTCACCCCTCCACTTT. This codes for CASSESTNSPLHF.

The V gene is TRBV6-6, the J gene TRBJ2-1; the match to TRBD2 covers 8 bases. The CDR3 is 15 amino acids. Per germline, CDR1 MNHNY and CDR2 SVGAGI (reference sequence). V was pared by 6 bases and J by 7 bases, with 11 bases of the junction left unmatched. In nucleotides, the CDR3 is TGTGCCAGCAGCCCCTCAACGGGAGGGCCAAATGAGCAGTTCTTC. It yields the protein CASSPSTGGPNEQFF.

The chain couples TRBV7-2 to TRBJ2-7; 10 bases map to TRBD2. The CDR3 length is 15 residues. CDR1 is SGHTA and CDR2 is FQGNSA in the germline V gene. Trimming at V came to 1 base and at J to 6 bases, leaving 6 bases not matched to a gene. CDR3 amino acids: CASSLGLAGVREQYF. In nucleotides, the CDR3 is TGTGCCAGCAGCTTAGGGCTAGCGGGGGTGCGCGAGCAGTACTTC. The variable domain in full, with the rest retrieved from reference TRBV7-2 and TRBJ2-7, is GAGVSQSPSNKVTEKGKDVELRCDPISGHTALYWYRQSLGQGLEFLIYFQGNSAPDKSGLPSDRFSAERTGGSVSTLTIQRTQQEDSAVYLCASSLGLAGVREQYFGPGTRLTVT.

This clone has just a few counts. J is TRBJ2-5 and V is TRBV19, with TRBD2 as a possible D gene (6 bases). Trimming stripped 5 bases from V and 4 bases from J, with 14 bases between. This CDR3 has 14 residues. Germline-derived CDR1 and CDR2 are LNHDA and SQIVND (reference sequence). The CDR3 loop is CASSPRRGGETQYF. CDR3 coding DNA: TGTGCCAGTAGTCCGCGGCGGGGCGGAGAGACCCAGTACTTC.